This T cell receptor (beta chain) was sequenced in a study of blood T cell repertoires in COVID-19. Across the whole study: Sources were T cells, B-cell-depleted T cells, or PBMCs; the material itself was cDNA or gDNA.

This clone was observed once. Trimming pared 3 bases from V and 5 bases from J, leaving 17 bases between. From germline, CDR1 is SGDLS and CDR2 YYNGEE. The CDR3 contains 15 residues. TCRdb keeps only in-frame clones here, not all; method: immunoSEQ multiplex PCR. The table shows approximately 290,000 clones, with 80% to 85% occurring only once. The chain joins TRBV9 to TRBJ1-2; tentative D call: TRBD1 (6 bases). The sequenced material came from peripheral blood. The TCR comes from a person aged 70 to 85 with COVID-19, enrolled during active disease. CDR3: CASSAGGRDLYGYTF. The CDR3 DNA sequence: TGTGCCAGCAGCGCGGGGGGCAGGGATCTATATGGCTACACCTTC.